This T cell receptor beta chain was identified during a study of blood T cell repertoires in COVID-19. Across the whole study: Researchers got acute and convalescent COVID-19 samples from the United States, Italy and Spain.

As processed by the authors: Quantification of nucleated cells was approximated via reference gene primer amplification. The protocol was immunoSEQ multiplex PCR, while the TCRdb copy is restricted to in-frame clones and leaves out a portion. The V and J calls and the clone size are those of that table, but D and trimming were determined from the DNA. The sample includes 100,000 to 150,000 clones, 88% of them seen just once. This clone was seen a single time. V shed 4 bases and J 9 bases; nucleotides not matched to a gene: 5. Germline loops: CDR1 MDHEN, CDR2 SYDVKM. The CDR3 extends over 12 amino acids.

The sequence came from a man in his 70s with active COVID-19. V is TRBV28 and J is TRBJ1-1; TRBD1 matches 7 bases. The sample was peripheral blood. CDR3 loop: CASSSDRVKAFF. As DNA, the CDR3 is TGTGCCAGCAGTTCCGACAGGGTGAAAGCTTTCTTT.